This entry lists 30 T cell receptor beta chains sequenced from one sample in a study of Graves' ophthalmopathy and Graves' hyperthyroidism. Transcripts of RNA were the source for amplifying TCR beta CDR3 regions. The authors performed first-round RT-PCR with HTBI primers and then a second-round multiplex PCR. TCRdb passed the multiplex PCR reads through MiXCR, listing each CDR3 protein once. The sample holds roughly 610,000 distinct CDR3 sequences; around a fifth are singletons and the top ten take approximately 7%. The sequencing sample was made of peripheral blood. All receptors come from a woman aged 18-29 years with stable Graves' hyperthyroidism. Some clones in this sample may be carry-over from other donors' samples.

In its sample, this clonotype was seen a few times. CDR3 amino acids: CASSPLASYNEQFF. The DNA of the CDR3 is TGTGCCAGTAGTCCCCTGGCCAGCTACAATGAGCAGTTCTTC. This chain connects TRBV19 to TRBJ2-1; D remains ambiguous. V dropped 5 bases and J dropped 3 bases, with 11 bases sitting between them. Germline CDR1 and CDR2: LNHDA and SQIVND (reference sequence). The CDR3 extends over 14 amino acids.

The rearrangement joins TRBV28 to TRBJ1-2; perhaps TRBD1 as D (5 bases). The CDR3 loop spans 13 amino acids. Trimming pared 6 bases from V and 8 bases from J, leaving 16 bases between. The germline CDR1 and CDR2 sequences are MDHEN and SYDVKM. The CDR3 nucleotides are TGTGCCAGCAGCTTGGACGGGGCTGGCGGCTACACCTTC. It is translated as CASSLDGAGGYTF.

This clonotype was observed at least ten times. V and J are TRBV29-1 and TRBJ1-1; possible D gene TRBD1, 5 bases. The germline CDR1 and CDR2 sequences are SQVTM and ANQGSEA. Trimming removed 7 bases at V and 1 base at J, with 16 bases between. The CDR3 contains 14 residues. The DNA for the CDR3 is TGCAGCGCGTCAGGGCAGGGACCGAACACTGAAGCTTTCTTT. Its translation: CSASGQGPNTEAFF.

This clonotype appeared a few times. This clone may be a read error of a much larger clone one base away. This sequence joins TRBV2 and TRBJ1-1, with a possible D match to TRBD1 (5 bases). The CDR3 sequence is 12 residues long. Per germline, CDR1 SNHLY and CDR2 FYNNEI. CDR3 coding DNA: TGTGCCAGCAGTGGGGAGGACACTGAAGCTTGCTTT. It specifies CASSGEDTEACF. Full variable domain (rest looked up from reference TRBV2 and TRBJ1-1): EPEVTQTPSHQVTQMGQEVILRCVPISNHLYFYWYRQILGQKVEFLVSFYNNEISEKSEIFDDQFSVERPDGSNFTLKIRSTKLEDSAMYFCASSGEDTEACFGQGTRLTVV.

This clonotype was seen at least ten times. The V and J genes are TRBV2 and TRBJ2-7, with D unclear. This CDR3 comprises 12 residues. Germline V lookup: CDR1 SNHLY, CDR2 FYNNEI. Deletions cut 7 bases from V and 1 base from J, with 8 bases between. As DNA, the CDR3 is TGTGCCAGCATGAAGTATTCCTACGAGCAGTACTTC. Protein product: CASMKYSYEQYF.

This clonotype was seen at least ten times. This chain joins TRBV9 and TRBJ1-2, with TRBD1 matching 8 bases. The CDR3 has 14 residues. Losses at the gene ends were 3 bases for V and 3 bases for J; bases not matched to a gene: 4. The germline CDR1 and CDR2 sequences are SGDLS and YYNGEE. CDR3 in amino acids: CASSGTGSDYGYTF. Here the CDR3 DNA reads TGTGCCAGCAGCGGGACAGGGAGTGACTATGGCTACACCTTC.

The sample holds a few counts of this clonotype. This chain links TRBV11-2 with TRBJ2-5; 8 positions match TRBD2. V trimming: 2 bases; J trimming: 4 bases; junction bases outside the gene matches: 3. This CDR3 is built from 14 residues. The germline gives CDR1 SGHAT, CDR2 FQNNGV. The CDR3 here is CASSLWRGAETQYF. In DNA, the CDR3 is TGTGCCAGCAGCTTATGGCGGGGGGCAGAGACCCAGTACTTC.

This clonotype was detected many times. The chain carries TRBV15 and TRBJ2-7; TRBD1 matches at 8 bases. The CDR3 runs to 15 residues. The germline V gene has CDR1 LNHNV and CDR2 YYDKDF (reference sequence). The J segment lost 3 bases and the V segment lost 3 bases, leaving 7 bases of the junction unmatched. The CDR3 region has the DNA TGTGCCACCAGCAGGGAAGGGACAGGCCTCTACGAGCAGTACTTC. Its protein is CATSREGTGLYEQYF.

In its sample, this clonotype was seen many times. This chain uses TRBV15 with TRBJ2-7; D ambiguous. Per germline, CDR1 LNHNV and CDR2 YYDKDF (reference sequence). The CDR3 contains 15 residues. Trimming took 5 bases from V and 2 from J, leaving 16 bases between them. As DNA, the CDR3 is TGTGCCACCAGCCTCGAGCCCAACACCGCCTACGAGCAGTACTTC. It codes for CATSLEPNTAYEQYF.

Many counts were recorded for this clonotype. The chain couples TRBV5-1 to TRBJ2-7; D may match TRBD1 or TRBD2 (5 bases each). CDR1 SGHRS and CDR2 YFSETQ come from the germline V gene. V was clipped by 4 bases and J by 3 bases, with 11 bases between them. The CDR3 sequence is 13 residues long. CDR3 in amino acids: CASSQRGFYEQYF. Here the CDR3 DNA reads TGCGCCAGCAGCCAGAGGGGATTCTACGAGCAGTACTTC.

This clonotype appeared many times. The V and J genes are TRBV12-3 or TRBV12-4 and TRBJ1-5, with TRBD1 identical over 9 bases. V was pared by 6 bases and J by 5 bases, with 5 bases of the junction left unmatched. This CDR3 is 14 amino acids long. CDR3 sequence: CASSGTGRHQPQHF. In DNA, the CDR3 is TGTGCCAGCAGCGGGACAGGGAGGCATCAGCCCCAGCATTTT.

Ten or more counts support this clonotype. The CDR3 here is CASSHGLRPNQPQHF. The CDR3, as DNA: TGTGCCAGCAGCCACGGACTTAGGCCCAATCAGCCCCAGCATTTT. V usage is TRBV6-1 and J usage is TRBJ1-5; D is undetermined. CDR3 size: 15 residues. Trimming cost V 6 bases and J 3 bases, with 15 bases left between them. Germline CDR1 and CDR2: MNHNS and SASEGT.

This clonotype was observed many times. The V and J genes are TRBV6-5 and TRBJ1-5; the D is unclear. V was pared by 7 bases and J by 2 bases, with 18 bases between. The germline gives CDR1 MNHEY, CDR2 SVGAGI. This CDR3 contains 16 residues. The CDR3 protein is CASNSARTEGNQPQHF. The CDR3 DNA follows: TGTGCCAGCAACTCCGCCCGGACCGAGGGCAATCAGCCCCAGCATTTT.

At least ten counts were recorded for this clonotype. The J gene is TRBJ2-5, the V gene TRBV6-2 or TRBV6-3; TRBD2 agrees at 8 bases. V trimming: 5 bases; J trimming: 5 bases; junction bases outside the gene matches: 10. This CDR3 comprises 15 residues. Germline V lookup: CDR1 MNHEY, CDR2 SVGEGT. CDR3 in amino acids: CASSRAGVDSETQYF. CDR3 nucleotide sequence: TGTGCCAGCAGTCGAGCGGGAGTAGATTCGGAGACCCAGTACTTC.

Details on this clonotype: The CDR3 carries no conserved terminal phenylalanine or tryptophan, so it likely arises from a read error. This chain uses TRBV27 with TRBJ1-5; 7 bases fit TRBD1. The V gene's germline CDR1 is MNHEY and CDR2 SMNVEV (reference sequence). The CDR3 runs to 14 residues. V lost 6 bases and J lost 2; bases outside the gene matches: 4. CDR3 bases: TGTGCCAGCAGCCTCGACAGGGGCAATCAGCCCCAGCATTAT. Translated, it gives CASSLDRGNQPQHY.

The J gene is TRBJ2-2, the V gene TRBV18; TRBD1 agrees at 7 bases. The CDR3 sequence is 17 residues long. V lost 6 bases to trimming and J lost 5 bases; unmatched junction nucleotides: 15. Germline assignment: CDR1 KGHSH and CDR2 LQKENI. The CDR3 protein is CASSLQGPKRRTGELFF. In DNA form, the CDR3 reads TGTGCCAGCTCCCTACAGGGGCCTAAGCGCCGGACCGGGGAGCTGTTTTTT.

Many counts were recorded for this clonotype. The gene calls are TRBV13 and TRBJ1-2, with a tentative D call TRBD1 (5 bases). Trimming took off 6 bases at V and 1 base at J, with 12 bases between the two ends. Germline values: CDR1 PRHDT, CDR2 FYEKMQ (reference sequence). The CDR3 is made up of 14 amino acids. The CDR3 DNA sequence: TGTGCCAGCAGACCAAGGCAGGGTAACTATGGCTACACCTTC. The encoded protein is CASRPRQGNYGYTF.

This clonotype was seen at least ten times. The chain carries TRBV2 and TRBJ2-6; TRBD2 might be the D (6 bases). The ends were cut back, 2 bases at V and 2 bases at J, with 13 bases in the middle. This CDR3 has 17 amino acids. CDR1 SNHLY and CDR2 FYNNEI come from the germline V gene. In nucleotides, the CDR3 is TGTGCCAGCAGTGAAAGGAGGGAATGGGCTGGGGCCAACGTCCTGACTTTC. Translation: CASSERREWAGANVLTF.

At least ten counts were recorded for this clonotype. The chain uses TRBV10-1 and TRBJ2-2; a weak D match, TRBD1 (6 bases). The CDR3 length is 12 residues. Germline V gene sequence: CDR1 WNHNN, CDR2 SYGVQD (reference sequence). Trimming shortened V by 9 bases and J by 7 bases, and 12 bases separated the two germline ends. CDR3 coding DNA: TGCGCCAGTGAGGGGGATGGCGGGGAGCTGTTTTTT. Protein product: CASEGDGGELFF.

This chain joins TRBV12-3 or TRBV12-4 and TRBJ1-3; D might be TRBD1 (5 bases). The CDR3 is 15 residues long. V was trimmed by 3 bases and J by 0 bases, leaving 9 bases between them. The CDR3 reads CASSFPGGSGNTIYF. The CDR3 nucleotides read TGTGCCAGCAGTTTTCCGGGGGGCTCTGGAAACACCATATATTTT.

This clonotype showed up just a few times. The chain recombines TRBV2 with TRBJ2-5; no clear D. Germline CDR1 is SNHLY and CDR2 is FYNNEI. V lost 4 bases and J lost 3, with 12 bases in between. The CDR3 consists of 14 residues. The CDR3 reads CASSVFTAEETQYF. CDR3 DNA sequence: TGTGCCAGCAGTGTCTTTACGGCCGAAGAGACCCAGTACTTC.

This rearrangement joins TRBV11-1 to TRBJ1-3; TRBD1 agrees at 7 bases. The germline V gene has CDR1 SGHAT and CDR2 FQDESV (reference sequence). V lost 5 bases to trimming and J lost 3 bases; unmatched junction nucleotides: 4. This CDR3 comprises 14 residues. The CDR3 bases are TGTGCCAGCAGCACCCGACAGGGTGGAAACACCATATATTTT. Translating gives CASSTRQGGNTIYF.

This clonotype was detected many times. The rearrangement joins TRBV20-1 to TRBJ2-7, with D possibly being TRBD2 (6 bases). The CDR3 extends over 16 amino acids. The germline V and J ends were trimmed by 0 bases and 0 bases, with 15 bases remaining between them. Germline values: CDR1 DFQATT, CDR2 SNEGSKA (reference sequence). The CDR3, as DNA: TGCAGTGCTAGAGATCTAAGGAAGCGGGTCTCCTACGAGCAGTACTTC. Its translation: CSARDLRKRVSYEQYF.

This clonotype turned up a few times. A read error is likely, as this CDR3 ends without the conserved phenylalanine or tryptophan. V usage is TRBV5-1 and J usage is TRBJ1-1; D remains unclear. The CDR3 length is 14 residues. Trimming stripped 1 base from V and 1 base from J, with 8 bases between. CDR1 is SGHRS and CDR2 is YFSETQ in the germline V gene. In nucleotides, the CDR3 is TGCGCCAGCAGCTTGATACTCCAGAACACTGAAGCTTTCCTT. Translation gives CASSLILQNTEAFL.

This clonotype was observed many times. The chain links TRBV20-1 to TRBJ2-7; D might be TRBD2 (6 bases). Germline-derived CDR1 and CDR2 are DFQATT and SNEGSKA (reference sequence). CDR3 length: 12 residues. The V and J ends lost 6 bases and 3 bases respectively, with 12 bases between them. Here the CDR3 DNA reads TGCAGTGCAAGGGGAGGAGTCTACGAGCAGTACTTC. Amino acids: CSARGGVYEQYF.

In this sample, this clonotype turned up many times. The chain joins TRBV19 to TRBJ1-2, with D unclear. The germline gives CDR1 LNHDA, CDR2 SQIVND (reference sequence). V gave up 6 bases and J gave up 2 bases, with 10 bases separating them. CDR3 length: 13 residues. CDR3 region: CASRHDGNYGYTF. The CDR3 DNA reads TGTGCCAGTAGACACGACGGAAACTATGGCTACACCTTC.

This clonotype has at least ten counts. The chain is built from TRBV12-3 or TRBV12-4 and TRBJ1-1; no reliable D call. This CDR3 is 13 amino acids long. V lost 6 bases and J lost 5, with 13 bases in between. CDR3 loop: CASRQREATEAFF. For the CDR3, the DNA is TGTGCCAGCAGACAGCGGGAGGCGACTGAAGCTTTCTTT.

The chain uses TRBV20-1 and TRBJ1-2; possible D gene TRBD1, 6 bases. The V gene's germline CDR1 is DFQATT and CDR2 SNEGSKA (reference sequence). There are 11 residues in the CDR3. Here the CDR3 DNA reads TGCAGCGGACAGTCGAACTATGGCTACACCTTC. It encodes CSGQSNYGYTF.

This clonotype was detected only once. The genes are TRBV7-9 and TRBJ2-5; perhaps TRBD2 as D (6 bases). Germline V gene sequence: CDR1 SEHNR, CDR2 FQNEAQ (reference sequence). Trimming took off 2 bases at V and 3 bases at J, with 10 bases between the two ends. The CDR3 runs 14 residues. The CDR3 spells CASSLFSSEETQYF. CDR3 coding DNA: TGTGCCAGCAGCTTATTCTCTAGCGAAGAGACCCAGTACTTC.

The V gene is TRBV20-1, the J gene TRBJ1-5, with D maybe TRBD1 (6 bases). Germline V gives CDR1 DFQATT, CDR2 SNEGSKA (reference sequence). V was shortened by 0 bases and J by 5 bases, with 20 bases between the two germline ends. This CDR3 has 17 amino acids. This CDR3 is CSARDGGRTVSYQPQHF. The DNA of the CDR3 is TGCAGTGCTAGAGACGGGGGGCGAACGGTTTCCTATCAGCCCCAGCATTTT.